The T cell receptor beta chain under discussion was sequenced for a study of early T cells in non-severe SARS-CoV-2 infection. In its sample, this clonotype was seen many times. Germline lookup yields CDR1 SGHTA and CDR2 FQGNSA. With 2 bases removed from V and 0 bases from J, the gap between germline ends came to 8 bases. The CDR3 totals 15 residues. Each CDR3 protein is one row after TCRdb ran MiXCR on the 5' RACE reads. The sample has some 85,000 distinct CDR3 sequences, roughly 15% seen once; the top ten hold 1.2% to 1.5%. Source material: whole blood. The chain links TRBV7-2 to TRBJ1-3; D possibly corresponds to TRBD1 (5 bases). The source is an adult who was a healthcare worker with PCR-confirmed SARS-CoV-2 infection or an uninfected control (not recorded which). CDR3 sequence reads: CASSLQGFSGNTIYF. The CDR3 region has the DNA TGTGCCAGCAGCTTACAGGGATTCTCTGGAAACACCATATATTTT. The full variable domain, its missing parts supplied by reference TRBV7-2 and TRBJ1-3, is GAGVSQSPSNKVTEKGKDVELRCDPISGHTALYWYRQSLGQGLEFLIYFQGNSAPDKSGLPSDRFSAERTGGSVSTLTIQRTQQEDSAVYLCASSLQGFSGNTIYFGEGSWLTVV.